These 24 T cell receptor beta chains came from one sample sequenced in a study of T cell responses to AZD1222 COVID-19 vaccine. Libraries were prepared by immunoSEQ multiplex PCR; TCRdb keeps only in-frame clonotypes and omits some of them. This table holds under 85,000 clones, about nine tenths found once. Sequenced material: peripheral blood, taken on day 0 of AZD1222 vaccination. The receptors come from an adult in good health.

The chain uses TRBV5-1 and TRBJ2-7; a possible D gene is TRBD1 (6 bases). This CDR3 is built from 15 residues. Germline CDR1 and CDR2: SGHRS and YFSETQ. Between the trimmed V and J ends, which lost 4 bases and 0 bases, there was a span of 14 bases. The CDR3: CASSPEAGDSYEQYF. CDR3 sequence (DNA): TGCGCCAGCAGCCCAGAGGCAGGGGACTCCTACGAGCAGTACTTC.

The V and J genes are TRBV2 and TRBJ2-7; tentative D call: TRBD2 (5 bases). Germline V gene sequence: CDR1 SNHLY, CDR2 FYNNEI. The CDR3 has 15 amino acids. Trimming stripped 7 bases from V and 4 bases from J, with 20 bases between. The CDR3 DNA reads TGTGCCAGCAACCCGGAAATGGGGAGTGGGTACGAGCAGTACTTC. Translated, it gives CASNPEMGSGYEQYF.

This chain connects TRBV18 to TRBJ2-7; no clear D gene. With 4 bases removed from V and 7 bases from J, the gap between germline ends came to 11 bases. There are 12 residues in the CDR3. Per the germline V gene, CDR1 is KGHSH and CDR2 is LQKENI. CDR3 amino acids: CASSRPNAEQYF. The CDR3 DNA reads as TGTGCCAGCTCACGTCCGAACGCAGAGCAGTACTTC.

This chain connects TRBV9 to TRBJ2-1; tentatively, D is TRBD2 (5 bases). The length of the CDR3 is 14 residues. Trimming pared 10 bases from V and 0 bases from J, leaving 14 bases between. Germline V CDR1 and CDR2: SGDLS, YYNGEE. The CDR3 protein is CARPGSSSYNEQFF. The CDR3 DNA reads TGTGCCCGCCCGGGGTCGAGCTCCTACAATGAGCAGTTCTTC.

The CDR3 DNA reads as TGTGCCAGCAGCTTCGGACAGGGAAGGGACACTGAAGCTTTCTTT. This translates into CASSFGQGRDTEAFF. The rearrangement joins TRBV7-6 to TRBJ1-1; 8 nucleotides align to TRBD1. Germline V gene lookup returns CDR1 SGHVS and CDR2 FNYEAQ. Trimming at V came to 3 bases and at J to 3 bases, leaving 6 bases not matched to a gene. This CDR3 region has 15 residues.

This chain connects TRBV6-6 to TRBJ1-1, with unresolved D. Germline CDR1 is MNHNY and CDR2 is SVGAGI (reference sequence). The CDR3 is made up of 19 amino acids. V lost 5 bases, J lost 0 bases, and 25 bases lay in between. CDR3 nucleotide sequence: TGTGCCAGCAGTCAACCGTCCCTTGCGACTCTCAACATGAACACTGAAGCTTTCTTT. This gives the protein CASSQPSLATLNMNTEAFF.

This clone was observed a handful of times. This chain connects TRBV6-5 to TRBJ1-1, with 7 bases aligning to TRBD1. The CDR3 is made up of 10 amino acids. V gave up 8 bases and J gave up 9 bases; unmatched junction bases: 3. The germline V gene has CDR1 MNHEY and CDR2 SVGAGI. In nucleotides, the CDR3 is TGTGCCAGCCAGGGACAGAAAGCTTTCTTT. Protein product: CASQGQKAFF.

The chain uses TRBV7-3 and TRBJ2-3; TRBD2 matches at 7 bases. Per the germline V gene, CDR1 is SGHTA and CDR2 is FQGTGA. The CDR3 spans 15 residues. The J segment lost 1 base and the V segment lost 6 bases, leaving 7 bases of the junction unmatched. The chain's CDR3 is CASSFTSAGTDTQYF. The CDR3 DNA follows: TGTGCCAGCAGTTTCACTAGCGCAGGCACAGATACGCAGTATTTT. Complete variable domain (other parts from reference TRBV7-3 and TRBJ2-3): GAGVSQTPSNKVTEKGKYVELRCDPISGHTALYWYRQSLGQGPEFLIYFQGTGAADDSGLPNDRFFAVRPEGSVSTLKIQRTERGDSAVYLCASSFTSAGTDTQYFGPGTRLTVL.

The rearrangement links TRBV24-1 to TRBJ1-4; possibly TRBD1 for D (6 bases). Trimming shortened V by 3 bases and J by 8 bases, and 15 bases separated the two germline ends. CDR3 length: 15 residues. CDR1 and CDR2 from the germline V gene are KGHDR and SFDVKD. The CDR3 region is CATSDPRGGREKLFF. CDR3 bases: TGTGCCACCAGTGATCCCCGGGGGGGGCGCGAAAAACTGTTTTTT.

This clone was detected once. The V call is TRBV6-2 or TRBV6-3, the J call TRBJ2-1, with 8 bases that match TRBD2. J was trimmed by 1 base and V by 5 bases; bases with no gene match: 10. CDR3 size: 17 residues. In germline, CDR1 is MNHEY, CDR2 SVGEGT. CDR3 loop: CASSPDTSGGSYNEQFF. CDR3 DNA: TGTGCCAGCAGTCCCGATACTAGCGGAGGTTCCTACAATGAGCAGTTCTTC.

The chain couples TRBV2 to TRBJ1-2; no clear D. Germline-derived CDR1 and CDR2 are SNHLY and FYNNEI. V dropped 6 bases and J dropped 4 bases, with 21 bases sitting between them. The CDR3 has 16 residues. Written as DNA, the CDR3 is TGTGCCAGCAGCCCTGGAGCCACCGGATTTGCCTATGGCTACACCTTC. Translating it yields CASSPGATGFAYGYTF.

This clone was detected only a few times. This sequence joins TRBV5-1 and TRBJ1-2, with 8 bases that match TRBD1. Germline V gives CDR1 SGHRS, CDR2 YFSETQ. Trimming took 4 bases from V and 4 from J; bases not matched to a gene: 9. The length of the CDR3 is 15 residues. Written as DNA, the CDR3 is TGCGCCAGCAGCCAAGTGACAGGGGAAGGCTATGGCTACACCTTC. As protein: CASSQVTGEGYGYTF.

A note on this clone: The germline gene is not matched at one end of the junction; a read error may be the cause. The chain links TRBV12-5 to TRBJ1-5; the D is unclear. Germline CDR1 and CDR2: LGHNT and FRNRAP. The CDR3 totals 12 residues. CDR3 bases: TGTGCTAGTGGATTGGCCGATCAGCCCCAGCATTTT. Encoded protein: CASGLADQPQHF.

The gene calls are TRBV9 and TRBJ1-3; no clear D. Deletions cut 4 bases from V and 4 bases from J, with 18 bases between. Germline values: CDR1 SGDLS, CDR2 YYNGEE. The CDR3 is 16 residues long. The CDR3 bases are TGTGCCAGCAGCCAACTCAGTGGCCCCCGGGGAAACACCATATATTTT. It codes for CASSQLSGPRGNTIYF.

The CDR3 protein is CATSDPSTGNDEQYF. In DNA, the CDR3 is TGTGCCACCAGTGATCCCTCGACAGGGAACGACGAGCAGTACTTC. This rearrangement joins TRBV24-1 to TRBJ2-7; 7 bases align to TRBD1. J gave up 5 bases and V 3 bases, and 9 bases lay outside the gene matches. Germline V gives CDR1 KGHDR, CDR2 SFDVKD. The CDR3 loop spans 15 amino acids.

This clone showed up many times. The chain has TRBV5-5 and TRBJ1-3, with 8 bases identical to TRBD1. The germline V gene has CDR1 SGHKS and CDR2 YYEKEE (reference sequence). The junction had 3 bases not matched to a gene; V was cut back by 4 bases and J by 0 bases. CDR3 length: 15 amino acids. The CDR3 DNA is TGTGCCAGCAGCCCAGGGACAGGCTCTGGAAACACCATATATTTT. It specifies CASSPGTGSGNTIYF.

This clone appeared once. The CDR3: CASSIERGSNYGYTF. As DNA, the CDR3 is TGTGCCAGTAGTATTGAGAGGGGATCTAACTATGGCTACACCTTC. The chain combines TRBV19 with TRBJ1-2; perhaps TRBD1 as D (5 bases). Trimming took off 3 bases at V and 0 bases at J, with 11 bases between the two ends. Per the germline V gene, CDR1 is LNHDA and CDR2 is SQIVND (reference sequence). The CDR3 length is 15 residues.

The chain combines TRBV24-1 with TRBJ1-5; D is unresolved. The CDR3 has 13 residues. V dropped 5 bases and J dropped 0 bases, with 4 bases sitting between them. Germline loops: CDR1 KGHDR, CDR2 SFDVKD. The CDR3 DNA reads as TGTGCCACCAGTGGGGATAGCAATCAGCCCCAGCATTTT. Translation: CATSGDSNQPQHF.

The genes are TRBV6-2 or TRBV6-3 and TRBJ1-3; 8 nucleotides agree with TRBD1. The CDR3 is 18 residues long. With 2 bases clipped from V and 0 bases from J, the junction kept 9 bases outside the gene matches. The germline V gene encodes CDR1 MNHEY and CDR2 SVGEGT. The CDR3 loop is CASSYLLTGAFSGNTIYF. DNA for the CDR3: TGTGCCAGCAGTTACCTACTGACAGGGGCCTTCTCTGGAAACACCATATATTTT.

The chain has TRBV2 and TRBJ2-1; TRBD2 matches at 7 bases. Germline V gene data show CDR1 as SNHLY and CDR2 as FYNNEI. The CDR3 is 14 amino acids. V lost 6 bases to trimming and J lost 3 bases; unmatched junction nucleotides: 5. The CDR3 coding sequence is TGTGCCAGCAGGCCGGCGGGGGTCTACAATGAGCAGTTCTTC. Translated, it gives CASRPAGVYNEQFF. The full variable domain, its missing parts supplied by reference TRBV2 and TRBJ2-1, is EPEVTQTPSHQVTQMGQEVILRCVPISNHLYFYWYRQILGQKVEFLVSFYNNEISEKSEIFDDQFSVERPDGSNFTLKIRSTKLEDSAMYFCASRPAGVYNEQFFGPGTRLTVL.

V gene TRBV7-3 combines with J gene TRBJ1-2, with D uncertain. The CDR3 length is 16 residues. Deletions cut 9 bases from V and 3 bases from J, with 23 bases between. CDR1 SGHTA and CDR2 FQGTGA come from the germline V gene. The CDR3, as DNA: TGTGCCAGAGAAATTGGGGATGTCGAAGGCTACTATGGCTACACCTTC. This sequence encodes CAREIGDVEGYYGYTF.

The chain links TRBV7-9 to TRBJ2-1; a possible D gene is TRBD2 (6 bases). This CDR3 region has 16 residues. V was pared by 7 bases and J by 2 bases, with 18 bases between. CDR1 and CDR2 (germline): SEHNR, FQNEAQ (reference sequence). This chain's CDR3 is CASIAPRGLTYNEQFF. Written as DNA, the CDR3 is TGTGCCAGCATCGCACCCCGGGGACTTACCTACAATGAGCAGTTCTTC. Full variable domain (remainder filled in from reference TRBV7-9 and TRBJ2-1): DTGVSQNPRHKITKRGQNVTFRCDPISEHNRLYWYRQTLGQGPEFLTYFQNEAQLEKSRLLSDRFSAERPKGSFSTLEIQRTEQGDSAMYLCASIAPRGLTYNEQFFGPGTRLTVL.

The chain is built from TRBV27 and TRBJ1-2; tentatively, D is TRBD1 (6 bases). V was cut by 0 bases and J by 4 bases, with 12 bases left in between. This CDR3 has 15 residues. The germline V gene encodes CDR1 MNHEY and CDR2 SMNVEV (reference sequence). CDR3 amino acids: CASSLSGGPIYGYTF. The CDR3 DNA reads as TGTGCCAGCAGTTTATCAGGGGGGCCTATCTATGGCTACACCTTC.

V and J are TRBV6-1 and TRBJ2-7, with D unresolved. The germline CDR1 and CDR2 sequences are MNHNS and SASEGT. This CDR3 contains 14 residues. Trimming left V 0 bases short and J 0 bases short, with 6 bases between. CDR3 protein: CASSEASSSYEQYF. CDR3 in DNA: TGTGCCAGCAGTGAAGCGAGCAGCTCCTACGAGCAGTACTTC.